This T cell receptor beta chain came from a study of blood T cell repertoires in COVID-19. Study-level background: Some COVID-19 samples were acute and others convalescent; all came from the United States, Italy and Spain.

Original data processing: Quantification of nucleated cells was approximated via reference gene primer amplification. The repertoire was sequenced with immunoSEQ multiplex PCR; TCRdb's copy has only in-frame clones and lacks some. V, J and clone size are those of that table, while D and trimming were read from the DNA. Of some 170,000 clones listed, around 83% are singletons. V was clipped by 3 bases and J by 0 bases, with 15 bases between them. Germline CDR1 is MDHEN and CDR2 is SYDVKM. The CDR3 has 17 residues. The specimen was peripheral blood. The chain uses TRBV28 and TRBJ1-3, with a weak D call TRBD1 (5 bases). The TCR sequence derives from a woman aged 55-69 years with acute or convalescent COVID-19. The chain's CDR3 is CASSLGGGDHSGNTIYF. Here the CDR3 DNA reads TGTGCCAGCAGTTTGGGAGGAGGGGACCACTCTGGAAACACCATATATTTT.